The 28 T cell receptor beta chains below all came from one sample that was sequenced in a study of T cells after yellow fever vaccination. TCRdb re-analysed the 5' RACE reads in MiXCR, keeping a single row per CDR3 protein. The sample holds roughly 250,000 distinct CDR3 sequences; approximately 12% are singletons and the top ten take around 0.55%. This material consisted of CD4+ T cells sorted from PBMCs, taken 45 days after the yellow fever booster vaccination. The receptor source for this set is a man younger than 45 who received the YFV17D yellow fever vaccine.

The chain joins TRBV12-3 or TRBV12-4 to TRBJ2-4, with 9 bases matching TRBD1. The CDR3 consists of 18 residues. Trimming cost V 3 bases and J 0 bases; bases outside gene matches: 9. CDR3 region: CASSFGQGRLLAKNIQYF. The CDR3 DNA sequence: TGTGCCAGCAGTTTTGGACAGGGGAGGCTCCTAGCCAAAAACATTCAGTACTTC.

Ten or more counts support this clonotype. The chain combines TRBV6-2 or TRBV6-3 with TRBJ2-3; no reliable D call. Trimming left V 1 base short and J 4 bases short, with 9 bases between. The CDR3 is made up of 14 amino acids. Germline CDR1 reads MNHEY; CDR2 reads SVGEGT. The CDR3, as DNA: TGTGCCAGCAGTTACTTCGTTCCTGCAGATACGCAGTATTTT. This codes for CASSYFVPADTQYF.

In its sample, this clonotype was seen once. The CDR3: CSASRTSGATDTQYF. In DNA form, the CDR3 reads TGCAGTGCTAGTCGGACTAGCGGGGCCACAGATACGCAGTATTTT. The V call is TRBV20-1, the J call TRBJ2-3, with 12 bases fitting TRBD2. This CDR3 has 15 residues. V shed 3 bases and J 2 bases; nucleotides not matched to a gene: 3. Germline lookup yields CDR1 DFQATT and CDR2 SNEGSKA (reference sequence).

This clonotype was seen at least ten times. The chain has TRBV20-1 and TRBJ2-2, with D possibly being TRBD1 (5 bases). Trimming took 3 bases from V and 2 from J, leaving 10 bases between them. CDR1 and CDR2 from the germline V gene are DFQATT and SNEGSKA (reference sequence). The CDR3 sequence is 14 residues long. Written as DNA, the CDR3 is TGCAGTGCTAGTATAGGGGCAAACACCGGGGAGCTGTTTTTT. Translating it yields CSASIGANTGELFF.

V and J are TRBV7-9 and TRBJ2-5, with unresolved D. There are 14 residues in the CDR3. Germline V gene sequence: CDR1 SEHNR, CDR2 FQNEAQ (reference sequence). Trimming removed 7 bases from V and 4 bases from J, with 16 bases in between. The CDR3 region has the DNA TGTGCCAGCACAAAAAGGAGAAGTGGAGAGACCCAGTACTTC. It translates to CASTKRRSGETQYF. The full variable domain, completed using reference TRBV7-9 and TRBJ2-5, is DTGVSQNPRHKITKRGQNVTFRCDPISEHNRLYWYRQTLGQGPEFLTYFQNEAQLEKSRLLSDRFSAERPKGSFSTLEIQRTEQGDSAMYLCASTKRRSGETQYFGPGTRLLVL.

This clonotype was seen more than once but under ten times. The chain carries TRBV19 and TRBJ2-2; TRBD2 matches 7 bases. This CDR3 is built from 15 residues. CDR1 LNHDA and CDR2 SQIVND come from the germline V gene (reference sequence). V gave up 7 bases and J gave up 3 bases; unmatched junction bases: 8. In nucleotides, the CDR3 is TGTGCCAGTACCTTTCGGAGCGGGGACACCGGGGAGCTGTTTTTT. It is translated as CASTFRSGDTGELFF. The entire variable domain, with the rest obtained from reference TRBV19 and TRBJ2-2, is as follows: DGGITQSPKYLFRKEGQNVTLSCEQNLNHDAMYWYRQDPGQGLRLIYYSQIVNDFQKGDIAEGYSVSREKKESFPLTVTSAQKNPTAFYLCASTFRSGDTGELFFGEGSRLTVL.

This clonotype showed up just a few times. The rearrangement joins TRBV5-5 to TRBJ1-5; 9 bases agree with TRBD1. The CDR3 sequence is 16 residues long. The V gene's germline CDR1 is SGHKS and CDR2 YYEKEE (reference sequence). The trim removed 0 bases at V and 3 bases at J, leaving 4 bases unmatched. This CDR3 reads CASSLAGTGNNQPQHF. CDR3 coding DNA: TGTGCCAGCAGCTTGGCCGGGACAGGGAACAATCAGCCCCAGCATTTT.

Here the CDR3 reads CASSPDPGANVLTF. The CDR3 DNA follows: TGTGCCAGCAGCCCAGACCCCGGGGCCAACGTCCTGACTTTC. This chain links TRBV7-2 with TRBJ2-6; D ambiguous. The V and J ends lost 5 bases and 4 bases respectively, with 9 bases between them. The germline V gene has CDR1 SGHTA and CDR2 FQGNSA. This CDR3 comprises 14 residues. Full variable domain (rest looked up from reference TRBV7-2 and TRBJ2-6): GAGVSQSPSNKVTEKGKDVELRCDPISGHTALYWYRQSLGQGLEFLIYFQGNSAPDKSGLPSDRFSAERTGGSVSTLTIQRTQQEDSAVYLCASSPDPGANVLTFGAGSRLTVL.

This CDR3 is CASSTTSPLTSGGSSYEQYF. The CDR3 DNA reads as TGTGCCAGCAGCACGACCTCCCCATTGACTAGCGGGGGGAGCTCCTACGAGCAGTACTTC. The gene calls are TRBV11-1 and TRBJ2-7; 13 positions agree with TRBD2. Germline V CDR1 and CDR2: SGHAT, FQDESV (reference sequence). V shed 5 bases, J shed 0 bases, and the junction held 16 bases outside the gene matches. The CDR3 runs 20 residues.

In its sample, this clonotype was seen a few times. This sequence joins TRBV7-2 and TRBJ2-7; 10 bases match TRBD1. V shed 5 bases, J shed 4 bases, and the junction held 5 bases outside the gene matches. The CDR3 totals 14 residues. The germline V gene encodes CDR1 SGHTA and CDR2 FQGNSA. The CDR3 bases are TGTGCCAGCAGCACGACAGGGGGCTCTTACGAGCAGTACTTC. Its protein product is CASSTTGGSYEQYF.

This clonotype has just a few counts. The chain recombines TRBV20-1 with TRBJ2-5; 9 nucleotides match TRBD2. The ends lost 6 bases at V and 5 bases at J; junction bases unmatched: 16. This CDR3 region has 16 residues. Germline assignment: CDR1 DFQATT and CDR2 SNEGSKA (reference sequence). The CDR3 protein is CSARRGGGRAFETQYF. For the CDR3, the DNA is TGCAGTGCCCGGCGAGGGGGCGGGAGGGCCTTTGAGACCCAGTACTTC.

This clonotype was seen a few times. The chain couples TRBV5-1 to TRBJ1-2, with D tentatively TRBD1 (5 bases). Trimming stripped 4 bases from V and 8 bases from J, with 15 bases between. The CDR3 is 13 amino acids. CDR1 SGHRS and CDR2 YFSETQ come from the germline V gene. The CDR3 here is CASSLSDSGGYTF. In DNA form, the CDR3 reads TGCGCCAGCAGCCTATCAGACAGCGGAGGCTACACCTTC.

The chain uses TRBV3-1 and TRBJ1-1, with 9 bases identical to TRBD1. Germline V CDR1 and CDR2: LGHDT, YNNKEL (reference sequence). J gave up 3 bases and V 4 bases, and 3 bases lay outside the gene matches. The CDR3 totals 14 residues. CDR3: CASSLRDRDTEAFF. The CDR3 region has the DNA TGTGCCAGCAGCCTGCGGGACAGGGACACTGAAGCTTTCTTT.

The chain recombines TRBV7-2 with TRBJ2-2; D unresolved. The germline V gene encodes CDR1 SGHTA and CDR2 FQGNSA. The CDR3 is 10 amino acids. V was clipped by 11 bases and J by 6 bases, with 7 bases between them. The CDR3 spells CAAGAGELFF. The CDR3 region has the DNA TGTGCCGCTGGAGCCGGGGAGCTGTTTTTT.

This clonotype was found a few times. The chain joins TRBV6-2 or TRBV6-3 to TRBJ1-5; a weak D match, TRBD1 (5 bases). The length of the CDR3 is 13 residues. CDR1 and CDR2 from the germline V gene are MNHEY and SVGEGT. Trimming pared 4 bases from V and 13 bases from J, leaving 17 bases between. In DNA form, the CDR3 reads TGTGCCAGCAGTTTACCTCCGGGACCACGTCAGCATTTT. It codes for CASSLPPGPRQHF.

This clonotype was detected a few times. The genes are TRBV7-2 and TRBJ2-7; D is undetermined. V was trimmed by 5 bases and J by 0 bases, leaving 11 bases between them. This CDR3 spans 14 amino acids. Germline CDR1 reads SGHTA; CDR2 reads FQGNSA. The CDR3 sequence: CASSPTIPSYEQYF. The CDR3 DNA reads as TGTGCCAGCAGCCCTACTATCCCCTCCTACGAGCAGTACTTC.

The chain employs TRBV12-3 or TRBV12-4 and TRBJ2-7, with 8 bases aligning to TRBD2. The length of the CDR3 is 16 residues. V was clipped by 2 bases and J by 0 bases; unmatched bases: 6. CDR3 region: CASSLRAGGTSYEQYF. CDR3 DNA sequence: TGTGCCAGCAGTTTACGGGCGGGAGGTACCTCCTACGAGCAGTACTTC.

The chain links TRBV7-2 to TRBJ2-7, with D perhaps matching TRBD1 (6 bases). The V gene's germline CDR1 is SGHTA and CDR2 FQGNSA. This CDR3 region has 15 residues. V was cut by 4 bases and J by 3 bases, with 16 bases left in between. The CDR3 sequence: CASSSNRDTYYEQYF. CDR3 bases: TGTGCCAGCAGCTCGAATCGGGACACCTACTACGAGCAGTACTTC.

This clonotype was counted a few times. V is TRBV25-1 and J is TRBJ2-7; 9 positions agree with TRBD1. Trimming took 0 bases from V and 8 from J; bases not matched to a gene: 5. The CDR3 loop spans 14 amino acids. The germline gives CDR1 MGHDK, CDR2 SYGVNS. The CDR3 nucleotides are TGTGCCAGCAGTGAATACGGGGGGACAGGGCAGCAGTACTTC. Encoded protein: CASSEYGGTGQQYF.

This sequence joins TRBV18 and TRBJ1-5; D not resolved. Germline-derived CDR1 and CDR2 are KGHSH and LQKENI. The CDR3 runs 14 residues. V lost 4 bases and J lost 11, with 18 bases in between. The CDR3 nucleotides are TGTGCCAGCTCACTTCGGGCGGCATCGTGGTCCCAGCATTTT. Translated, it gives CASSLRAASWSQHF.

This clonotype was seen more than once but under ten times. V usage is TRBV7-9 and J usage is TRBJ2-3; D possibly corresponds to TRBD2 (5 bases). Germline CDR1 and CDR2: SEHNR and FQNEAQ (reference sequence). The CDR3 sequence is 15 residues long. Trimming took off 4 bases at V and 4 bases at J, with 15 bases between the two ends. The CDR3 DNA sequence: TGTGCCAGCAGCTCAAGAGGGCAGGAGGCAGATACGCAGTATTTT. Its protein is CASSSRGQEADTQYF.

This chain uses TRBV6-2 or TRBV6-3 with TRBJ2-4, with D tentatively TRBD2 (5 bases). The CDR3 spans 18 residues. Deletions cut 2 bases from V and 0 bases from J, with 17 bases between. From germline, CDR1 is MNHEY and CDR2 SVGEGT. In nucleotides, the CDR3 is TGTGCCAGCAGTTACGGGAGTAGTGGGCTACTAGCCAAAAACATTCAGTACTTC. Translated: CASSYGSSGLLAKNIQYF.

This clonotype was detected only a few times. The V gene is TRBV7-8, the J gene TRBJ2-4, with D possibly being TRBD1 (6 bases). V lost 3 bases, J lost 3 bases, and 12 bases lay in between. The CDR3 has 15 amino acids. CDR1 is SGHVS, CDR2 FQNEAQ, per germline. The CDR3 sequence: CASSLFRTDKNIQYF. Written as DNA, the CDR3 is TGTGCCAGCAGCTTGTTCAGGACAGACAAAAACATTCAGTACTTC.

The V call is TRBV30, the J call TRBJ1-2, with 10 bases lining up with TRBD1. Unmatched junction bases numbered 13, after V lost 0 bases and J lost 6 bases. This CDR3 is built from 17 residues. The germline V gene encodes CDR1 GTSNPN and CDR2 SVGIG (reference sequence). The CDR3 sequence is CAWSVPLDRGKSDGYTF. CDR3 in DNA: TGTGCCTGGAGTGTACCCTTGGACAGGGGGAAGAGCGATGGCTACACCTTC.

Here the CDR3 reads CASSLLLYGEKLFF. The CDR3 DNA sequence: TGTGCCAGCAGCTTACTTCTGTATGGTGAAAAACTGTTTTTT. This chain connects TRBV5-5 to TRBJ1-4; no clear D gene. V dropped 2 bases and J dropped 7 bases, with 12 bases sitting between them. The CDR3 is 14 residues long. Germline assignment: CDR1 SGHKS and CDR2 YYEKEE (reference sequence).

This chain uses TRBV6-1 with TRBJ2-7; 7 bases are a match to TRBD1. Trimming at V came to 9 bases and at J to 4 bases, leaving 6 bases not matched to a gene. Per germline, CDR1 MNHNS and CDR2 SASEGT. The CDR3 extends over 12 amino acids. The CDR3 bases are TGTGCCAGACGGGACAGTCATTACGAGCAGTACTTC. Translation: CARRDSHYEQYF.

V gene TRBV6-2 or TRBV6-3 combines with J gene TRBJ2-5, with D perhaps TRBD2 (6 bases). The CDR3 contains 15 residues. V gave up 6 bases and J gave up 1 base, with 15 bases separating them. CDR1 is MNHEY, CDR2 SVGEGT, per germline. CDR3: CASRRFSGPQETQYF. The CDR3 DNA sequence: TGTGCCAGCAGGCGTTTTAGCGGACCCCAAGAGACCCAGTACTTC.

The chain uses TRBV7-2 and TRBJ2-6; 7 bases are shared with TRBD1. The CDR3 is 17 residues long. Per germline, CDR1 SGHTA and CDR2 FQGNSA. After removal of 5 bases from V and 4 bases from J, the junction contained 11 bases not matched to a gene. Here the CDR3 reads CASSPRDRISGANVLTF. CDR3 DNA sequence: TGTGCCAGCAGCCCCAGGGACAGAATTTCGGGGGCCAACGTCCTGACTTTC.